This TCR beta chain was recorded in a study of human T cells and chemical hapten exposure. Study information: Cases of alopecia areata, totalis or universalis occurred in a predominantly female patient group.

Broader study findings: Every donor had alopecia, and their immune response may therefore differ from healthy people's.

The J segment lost 5 bases and the V segment lost 6 bases, leaving 12 bases of the junction unmatched. The length of the CDR3 is 15 residues. Germline lookup yields CDR1 DFQATT and CDR2 SNEGSKA (reference sequence). Stated time point: patch test 1, 2 weeks after DPC sensitization. The treatment denotes: therapeutic diphenylcyclopropenone sensitization with weekly scalp DPC. Comment on this clonotype: Its antigen is still unknown.

In the authors' workflow: Samples contained a median of roughly 93,000 TCRs, with a range of 23,224 to 690,600. Each CDR3 protein gets one entry after TCRdb re-called the RACE reads with MiXCR. The V and J calls were not made by the authors but by TCRdb's processing. The table shows around 99,000 distinct CDR3 sequences, with approximately 13% occurring only once. This TCR was sampled from a middle-aged woman with alopecia areata. Some clones in this sample may be carry-over from other donors' samples. Sequences were derived from whole blood, sampled in connection with sensitization to the hapten diphenylcyclopropenone (DPC). The V gene is TRBV20-1, the J gene TRBJ2-7, with TRBD2 matching over 11 bases. This CDR3 reads CSATSGRVSLDEQYF. In DNA, the CDR3 is TGCAGTGCAACTAGCGGGAGAGTCTCCTTGGACGAGCAGTACTTC.